The clone carrying this TCR beta chain has a count of ten or more. The antigen remains unidentified. Germline V gene data show CDR1 as SGHTA and CDR2 as FQGNSA. The CDR3 covers 14 residues. V lost 5 bases, J lost 4 bases, and 14 bases lay in between. TCRdb re-derived calls from the 5' RACE reads in MiXCR, one entry per CDR3 protein. The profile shows hundreds of thousands of distinct CDR3 sequences, 13% to 15% of them singletons. These data belong to a study of T-cell memory formation after mild COVID-19. Across the whole study: Clustering of TCRs was largely donor specific. Broader study findings: Researchers found some responding clones in pre-infection memory, a sign that cross-reactive memory joined.

This TCR came from a man aged 18 to 35 who had mild COVID-19 (a few samples of this study predate the infection). Cell type and time point are not known. The chain links TRBV7-2 to TRBJ2-5; D perhaps matches TRBD2 (6 bases). Source material: PBMCs or a T cell subset sorted from them (not recorded which). This CDR3 reads CASSVQAGPETQYF. The CDR3 DNA sequence: TGTGCCAGCAGCGTTCAGGCGGGGCCAGAGACCCAGTACTTC.